This TCR beta chain was obtained from a study of cytomegalovirus exposure and HLA in healthy donors. Germline CDR1 reads MGHDK; CDR2 reads SYGVNS. The CDR3 extends over 16 amino acids. Trimming left V 0 bases short and J 2 bases short, with 8 bases between. Points on this clone: What it recognizes is unknown.

60 Vbeta and 13 Jbeta primers were used in PCR. In the authors' methods: Later reanalysis found roughly 80 million unique TCR beta chains, some 10 million of them shared. The method was immunoSEQ multiplex PCR; TCRdb's version includes in-frame clones alone and lacks a portion of them. The V and J calls and clone size were taken over from that table, and D and trimming were inferred from the DNA. The sample comprises some 91,000 clones, around 80% of which are singletons, and just over 0.75% rests with the top ten. Broader study findings: Being productive about 87% or about 30% of the time was typical of most TCR beta V segments in an earlier analysis. It was likely that a cluster of highly shared sequence variants was a sequencing artifact. Immune exposure information available was restricted to CMV serostatus.

The chain recombines TRBV25-1 with TRBJ2-6; the D gene is possibly TRBD2 (5 bases). The source is a woman aged 60-75 years in good health and CMV-seronegative. What was sequenced was PBMCs. CDR3 sequence: CASSEYGVTGANVLTF. The CDR3 bases are TGTGCCAGCAGTGAATACGGGGTCACTGGGGCCAACGTCCTGACTTTC. Together with reference TRBV25-1 and TRBJ2-6, the CDR3 gives the full variable domain: EADIYQTPRYLVIGTGKKITLECSQTMGHDKMYWYQQDPGMELHLIHYSYGVNSTEKGDLSSESTVSRIRTEHFPLTLESARPSHTSQYLCASSEYGVTGANVLTFGAGSRLTVL.